The 29 T cell receptor beta chains in this list originate from one sample, sequenced in a study of cytomegalovirus exposure and HLA in healthy donors. The study ran its PCR with 60 Vbeta and 13 Jbeta primers. Some clones are missing from TCRdb's copy, which holds only in-frame ones; the method was immunoSEQ multiplex PCR. The table has some 170,000 clones, around three quarters seen once. The sample taken for sequencing was PBMCs. The receptors shown here come from a woman in her thirties or forties in good health and CMV-seronegative.

This clone was counted a few times. The chain links TRBV29-1 to TRBJ1-2; D not resolved. This CDR3 has 12 amino acids. Trimming took off 1 base at V and 5 bases at J, with 8 bases between the two ends. CDR1 is SQVTM, CDR2 ANQGSEA, per germline. The CDR3 here is CSVEGRDYGYTF. CDR3 nucleotide sequence: TGCAGCGTTGAAGGGCGGGATTATGGCTACACCTTC. Variable domain in full (rest from reference TRBV29-1 and TRBJ1-2): SAVISQKPSRDICQRGTSLTIQCQVDSQVTMMFWYRQQPGQSLTLIATANQGSEATYESGFVIDKFPISRPNLTFSTLTVSNMSPEDSSIYLCSVEGRDYGYTFGSGTRLTVV.

The chain couples TRBV7-9 to TRBJ2-7, with D possibly being TRBD2 (5 bases). Between the trimmed V and J ends, which lost 5 bases and 1 base, there was a span of 15 bases. The CDR3 contains 15 residues. Germline V gives CDR1 SEHNR, CDR2 FQNEAQ (reference sequence). The CDR3 loop is CASSRLSGASYEQYF. DNA of the CDR3: TGTGCCAGCAGCCGACTAAGCGGAGCTTCCTACGAGCAGTACTTC.

The rearrangement joins TRBV6-1 to TRBJ2-7; 9 bases are shared with TRBD1. V lost 5 bases and J lost 2; bases outside the gene matches: 4. Per germline, CDR1 MNHNS and CDR2 SASEGT. This CDR3 has 14 amino acids. This CDR3 reads CASSSRTGAYEQYF. In DNA, the CDR3 is TGTGCCAGCAGTTCCCGGACAGGGGCCTACGAGCAGTACTTC.

The chain recombines TRBV5-4 with TRBJ1-2, with no clear D. Germline V gene sequence: CDR1 SGHNT, CDR2 YYREEE (reference sequence). V lost 2 bases, J lost 8 bases, and 13 bases lay in between. The CDR3 has 13 residues. The CDR3 is CASSFYLREGYTF. The CDR3 DNA is TGTGCCAGCAGCTTCTATTTGAGGGAAGGCTACACCTTC.

For the CDR3, the DNA is TGCGCCAGCAGTCCCGGACTAGCGGGAGTCGGGGAGCTGTTTTTT. This translates into CASSPGLAGVGELFF. The chain links TRBV5-1 to TRBJ2-2; 13 nucleotides agree with TRBD2. Germline V gene sequence: CDR1 SGHRS, CDR2 YFSETQ. The CDR3 is 15 amino acids. V was pared by 5 bases and J by 7 bases, with 5 bases of the junction left unmatched. The full variable domain, with the rest looked up from reference TRBV5-1 and TRBJ2-2, is KAGVTQTPRYLIKTRGQQVTLSCSPISGHRSVSWYQQTPGQGLQFLFEYFSETQRNKGNFPGRFSGRQFSNSRSEMNVSTLELGDSALYLCASSPGLAGVGELFFGEGSRLTVL.

The rearrangement links TRBV6-6 to TRBJ1-1; D may be TRBD1 (6 bases). This CDR3 contains 13 residues. Germline CDR1 and CDR2: MNHNY and SVGAGI (reference sequence). The V end lost 6 bases, the J end lost 10 bases, and 18 bases lay between the germline ends. CDR3 nucleotides: TGTGCCAGCAGACTATCAGGCGGGGGCGCAGCTTTCTTT. Its protein is CASRLSGGGAAFF.

V gene TRBV7-6 combines with J gene TRBJ2-7; 8 bases are a match to TRBD1. The CDR3 covers 19 residues. The germline V gene encodes CDR1 SGHVS and CDR2 FNYEAQ. The trim removed 5 bases at V and 0 bases at J, leaving 18 bases unmatched. This CDR3 is CASSLYGDRLGAFSYEQYF. The CDR3 DNA reads TGTGCCAGCAGCCTTTATGGGGACAGGCTAGGGGCTTTCTCCTACGAGCAGTACTTC.

The CDR3 bases are TGTGCCAGCAGTGAAGTGGGCGCCGGGGCTAGCGGGAGTAGGAATGAGCAGTTCTTC. It codes for CASSEVGAGASGSRNEQFF. The rearrangement links TRBV6-1 to TRBJ2-1, with 10 bases aligning to TRBD2. CDR3 length: 19 amino acids. Looked up from germline, CDR1 is MNHNS and CDR2 is SASEGT. The V and J ends lost 1 base and 7 bases, in that order; junction bases with no gene match: 16.

The V call is TRBV29-1, the J call TRBJ2-3; TRBD2 agrees at 10 bases. Germline V gives CDR1 SQVTM, CDR2 ANQGSEA. V trimming: 5 bases; J trimming: 5 bases; junction bases outside the gene matches: 4. This CDR3 region has 13 residues. CDR3 sequence reads: CSVKGLAIDTQYF. Written as DNA, the CDR3 is TGCAGCGTTAAGGGACTAGCGATAGATACGCAGTATTTT.

The chain carries TRBV7-3 and TRBJ2-5; 10 bases agree with TRBD2. The V segment lost 5 bases and the J segment 2 bases; nucleotides outside the gene matches: 2. CDR3 size: 14 residues. Germline CDR1 SGHTA, CDR2 FQGTGA. The CDR3 region has the DNA TGTGCCAGCAGCGAACTAGCGGGGCAAGAGACCCAGTACTTC. Residues: CASSELAGQETQYF.

The genes are TRBV6-1 and TRBJ1-1; D gene ambiguous. Per germline, CDR1 MNHNS and CDR2 SASEGT. This CDR3 spans 13 amino acids. Trimming took off 1 base at V and 5 bases at J, with 8 bases between the two ends. The CDR3, as DNA: TGTGCCAGCAGTGAAGAATTGCGAACTGAAGCTTTCTTT. This sequence encodes CASSEELRTEAFF.

This clone was seen a single time. The chain combines TRBV13 with TRBJ2-5; 8 bases fit TRBD2. CDR1 and CDR2 (germline): PRHDT, FYEKMQ (reference sequence). V shed 6 bases, J shed 4 bases, and the junction held 10 bases outside the gene matches. The CDR3 loop spans 15 amino acids. The CDR3 DNA reads TGTGCCAGCAGTAAAAAGGGAGCGGGAGCAGAGACCCAGTACTTC. Residues: CASSKKGAGAETQYF.

The chain joins TRBV27 to TRBJ2-7, with TRBD1 matching 8 bases. From germline, CDR1 is MNHEY and CDR2 SMNVEV (reference sequence). J lost 2 bases, V lost 3 bases, and 3 bases had no gene match. The CDR3 runs to 14 residues. CDR3 DNA: TGTGCCAGCAGTTTCGGGACAGGACCCTACGAGCAGTACTTC. It codes for CASSFGTGPYEQYF.

Here the CDR3 reads CASTGYNEQFF. CDR3 coding DNA: TGTGCCAGTACCGGGTACAATGAGCAGTTCTTC. The gene calls are TRBV19 and TRBJ2-1, with D hard to call. The CDR3 length is 11 residues. The V end lost 7 bases, the J end lost 4 bases, and 5 bases lay between the germline ends. Germline V gives CDR1 LNHDA, CDR2 SQIVND (reference sequence).

About this clone itself: Other DNA sequences within the sample encode an identical CDR3. The rearrangement joins TRBV2 to TRBJ2-3; TRBD2 matches 10 bases. Germline V gene sequence: CDR1 SNHLY, CDR2 FYNNEI. Unmatched junction bases numbered 3, after V lost 2 bases and J lost 4 bases. The CDR3 is 15 residues long. The CDR3 loop is CASSELAGGADTQYF. CDR3 bases: TGTGCCAGCAGTGAATTAGCGGGAGGAGCAGATACGCAGTATTTT.

The chain joins TRBV15 to TRBJ1-5, with D possibly TRBD1 on 6 matching bases. The V gene's germline CDR1 is LNHNV and CDR2 YYDKDF (reference sequence). The CDR3 loop spans 14 amino acids. The V gene lost 0 bases and the J gene lost 6 bases, with 9 bases spanning the gap. The CDR3 loop is CATSREQGSQPQHF. CDR3 bases: TGTGCCACCAGCAGAGAGCAGGGGTCTCAGCCCCAGCATTTT. The entire variable domain, with the rest obtained from reference TRBV15 and TRBJ1-5, is as follows: DAMVIQNPRYQVTQFGKPVTLSCSQTLNHNVMYWYQQKSSQAPKLLFHYYDKDFNNEADTPDNFQSRRPNTSFCFLDIRSPGLGDTAMYLCATSREQGSQPQHFGDGTRLSIL.

The V and J genes are TRBV2 and TRBJ2-7, with 9 bases matching TRBD2. V lost 7 bases and J lost 4; bases outside the gene matches: 17. This CDR3 is built from 17 residues. The V gene's germline CDR1 is SNHLY and CDR2 FYNNEI. The CDR3 nucleotides are TGTGCCAGCATCAAAGAATTAGCGGGAGTAGCAGGGTACGAGCAGTACTTC. This translates into CASIKELAGVAGYEQYF.

This sequence joins TRBV5-1 and TRBJ2-5; D is ambiguous. CDR1 and CDR2 from the germline V gene are SGHRS and YFSETQ. This CDR3 spans 13 amino acids. V shed 0 bases and J shed 5 bases, with 8 bases lying between them. CDR3 in amino acids: CASSLAQLETQYF. CDR3 sequence (DNA): TGCGCCAGCAGCTTGGCCCAACTGGAGACCCAGTACTTC.

For this clone: An end of the junction does not agree with germline; a read error may underlie this. V usage is TRBV7-9 and J usage is TRBJ2-5; 12 bases align to TRBD2. Germline CDR1 is SEHNR and CDR2 is FQNEAQ (reference sequence). This CDR3 is 14 amino acids long. In DNA, the CDR3 is TGTGCCAGCAGTCTTAGACTAGCGGGAGAGACCCACTACTTC. Encoded protein: CASSLRLAGETHYF.

The CDR3 bases are TGTGCCAGCAGTGCACCGGACAGGGTTAACTACGAGCAGTACTTC. Encoded protein: CASSAPDRVNYEQYF. V and J are TRBV27 and TRBJ2-7, with 8 bases lining up with TRBD1. This CDR3 has 15 residues. Per the germline V gene, CDR1 is MNHEY and CDR2 is SMNVEV (reference sequence). The junction had 9 bases not matched to a gene; V was cut back by 5 bases and J by 3 bases.

This sequence joins TRBV5-1 and TRBJ2-5, with 11 bases fitting TRBD2. CDR1 and CDR2 (germline): SGHRS, YFSETQ. The CDR3 consists of 15 residues. V lost 0 bases to trimming and J lost 4 bases; unmatched junction nucleotides: 2. The CDR3 bases are TGCGCCAGCAGCTTGGGTCTAGCGGGAGGAGAGACCCAGTACTTC. This gives the protein CASSLGLAGGETQYF.

Concerning this clone: At one end, the junction sequence differs from germline, possibly due to a read error. V usage is TRBV7-9 and J usage is TRBJ1-2; perhaps TRBD1 as D (5 bases). The germline V gene has CDR1 SEHNR and CDR2 FQNEAQ (reference sequence). The CDR3 is made up of 12 amino acids. CDR3: CSSSLAGSHYTF. DNA for the CDR3: TGTTCCAGCAGCTTGGCAGGGTCCCATTACACCTTC.

This rearrangement joins TRBV5-6 to TRBJ1-1; D is possibly TRBD1 (5 bases). V gave up 1 base and J gave up 3 bases, with 10 bases separating them. Germline CDR1 SGHDT, CDR2 YYEEEE. CDR3 size: 14 residues. CDR3 nucleotides: TGTGCCAGCAGCTTGATCGGGGGGGACACTGAAGCTTTCTTT. As protein: CASSLIGGDTEAFF. Full variable domain (rest looked up from reference TRBV5-6 and TRBJ1-1): DAGVTQSPTHLIKTRGQQVTLRCSPKSGHDTVSWYQQALGQGPQFIFQYYEEEERQRGNFPDRFSGHQFPNYSSELNVNALLLGDSALYLCASSLIGGDTEAFFGQGTRLTVV.

This sequence joins TRBV25-1 and TRBJ2-2; D not resolved. Deletions cut 4 bases from V and 2 bases from J, with 5 bases between. Germline loops: CDR1 MGHDK, CDR2 SYGVNS. This CDR3 is 13 amino acids long. CDR3 nucleotide sequence: TGTGCCAGCAGTGTCCCTAACACCGGGGAGCTGTTTTTT. It yields the protein CASSVPNTGELFF.

J is TRBJ2-7 and V is TRBV5-6; D is possibly TRBD2 (6 bases). Germline CDR1 SGHDT, CDR2 YYEEEE. This CDR3 is 16 amino acids long. V lost 3 bases to trimming and J lost 3 bases, with 19 bases between them. CDR3 in amino acids: CASSSTTSPLHYEQYF. The CDR3 DNA is TGTGCCAGCAGCTCAACTACTAGCCCCCTCCACTACGAGCAGTACTTC.

This clone has more than one count but fewer than ten. The gene calls are TRBV5-1 and TRBJ2-1; D is perhaps TRBD1 (6 bases). V was clipped by 1 base and J by 6 bases, with 14 bases between them. This CDR3 has 15 residues. Germline V gene data show CDR1 as SGHRS and CDR2 as YFSETQ. The CDR3 coding sequence is TGCGCCAGCAGCTTGCAAACAGGGATTAGCAATGAGCAGTTCTTC. Translating gives CASSLQTGISNEQFF.

The chain joins TRBV5-4 to TRBJ1-1; D possibly corresponds to TRBD1 (5 bases). V gave up 0 bases and J gave up 7 bases, with 22 bases separating them. Germline assignment: CDR1 SGHNT and CDR2 YYREEE (reference sequence). The CDR3 covers 17 residues. For the CDR3, the DNA is TGTGCCAGCAGCTTGGACGGGGGGACCCGCTGGGGGGGTGAAGCTTTCTTT. The encoded protein is CASSLDGGTRWGGEAFF.

This clone appeared once. V and J are TRBV12-5 and TRBJ2-2; D unresolved. Trimming left V 6 bases short and J 1 base short, with 15 bases between. Germline V gene sequence: CDR1 LGHNT, CDR2 FRNRAP. This CDR3 has 16 residues. The CDR3, as DNA: TGTGCTAGTGGATTAGCCCCGACTTTGAACACCGGGGAGCTGTTTTTT. As protein: CASGLAPTLNTGELFF.

The V call is TRBV7-8, the J call TRBJ1-5; D is unresolved. Trimming stripped 1 base from V and 2 bases from J, with 9 bases between. Germline V gives CDR1 SGHVS, CDR2 FQNEAQ. The CDR3 is 15 residues long. Here the CDR3 DNA reads TGTGCCAGCAGCTTAGACCCAGGCGGCAATCAGCCCCAGCATTTT. Protein sequence: CASSLDPGGNQPQHF. Complete variable domain (other parts from reference TRBV7-8 and TRBJ1-5): GAGVSQSPRYKVAKRGQDVALRCDPISGHVSLFWYQQALGQGPEFLTYFQNEAQLDKSGLPSDRFFAERPEGSVSTLKIQRTQQEDSAVYLCASSLDPGGNQPQHFGDGTRLSIL.